This TCR beta chain is drawn from a study of OX40 agonist ivuxolimab in advanced cancers. Overall study context: Patients with prior anti-PD-1, anti-PD-L1 or anti-CTLA-4 therapy were eligible; about 41% had some. Notes on the study in general: No antigen was identified for the clonally expanded peripheral T cells. Partly responding patients at 0.1-3.0 mg/kg showed some of the smallest clonal expansion.

Sampled blood was obtained at baseline, cycle 4 day 1, and cycle 7 day 1. The repertoire was sequenced with immunoSEQ multiplex PCR; TCRdb's copy has only in-frame clones and lacks some. Of more than 45,000 clones in the sample, about nine tenths were seen once. On this clone itself: Its antigen remains unknown.

CDR3 length: 15 amino acids. V lost 4 bases and J 2 bases, leaving 14 bases between the germline ends. From germline, CDR1 is LNHDA and CDR2 SQIVND (reference sequence). The starting material was CD4+ or CD8+ T cells sorted from blood, obtained in a trial of the OX40 agonist ivuxolimab. This sequence originates from an adult with an advanced solid tumor such as melanoma, head and neck, liver or kidney cancer. The chain joins TRBV19 to TRBJ1-1; D is unclear. Written as DNA, the CDR3 is TGTGCCAGTAGTAAGCGGCAGCGGGTAAACACTGAAGCTTTCTTT. This sequence encodes CASSKRQRVNTEAFF.